The 10 T cell receptor beta chains below come from one sample, sequenced in a study of shared T cell receptors in the human thymus. Some clones are missing from TCRdb's copy, which holds only in-frame ones; the method was immunoSEQ multiplex PCR. This table holds about 660,000 clones, 70% to 90% found once. These records were also assigned to another study, of human thymus T cells.

The specimen was thymocytes. Receptors were obtained from a boy younger than two with a congenital heart defect.

The chain links TRBV14 to TRBJ1-4, with 8 bases aligning to TRBD1. The CDR3 runs 20 residues. The V gene's germline CDR1 is SGHDN and CDR2 FVKESK. V shed 4 bases, J shed 3 bases, and the junction held 19 bases outside the gene matches. The CDR3: CASSRELKKSGGAANEKLFF. In DNA, the CDR3 is TGTGCCAGCAGCCGGGAACTCAAGAAATCAGGGGGCGCGGCTAATGAAAAACTGTTTTTT.

The chain employs TRBV7-4 and TRBJ2-2; D uncertain. Germline values: CDR1 SGHVT, CDR2 SQSDAQ. The CDR3 extends over 17 amino acids. With 2 bases removed from V and 0 bases from J, the gap between germline ends came to 13 bases. The CDR3 DNA reads as TGTGCCAGCAGCTTATTTCCCGTTTCGGCGAACACCGGGGAGCTGTTTTTT. This gives the protein CASSLFPVSANTGELFF.

This rearrangement joins TRBV7-8 to TRBJ1-6; D is unresolved. The CDR3 spans 11 residues. The V end was cut by 8 bases, the J end by 9 bases, with 8 bases between. Germline loops: CDR1 SGHVS, CDR2 FQNEAQ. CDR3 nucleotide sequence: TGTGCCAGCGGAGGGATTTCACCCCTCCACTTT. Translated, it gives CASGGISPLHF.

Points on this clone: A junction end diverges from the germline sequence, so it may reflect a read error. The J gene is TRBJ2-3, the V gene TRBV7-7; TRBD2 might be the D (5 bases). Germline CDR1 is SSHAT and CDR2 is FNYEAQ (reference sequence). The CDR3 loop spans 15 amino acids. The CDR3 loop is CASSLRAGTAHTQYF. In nucleotides, the CDR3 is TGTGCTAGCAGCTTACGGGCGGGCACCGCCCATACGCAGTATTTT.

A single count supports this clone. CDR3 in DNA: TGTGCCAGTAGTACAAGAGACAGGAGGAACTATGGCTACACCTTC. Protein sequence: CASSTRDRRNYGYTF. V usage is TRBV19 and J usage is TRBJ1-2; D is perhaps TRBD1 (6 bases). The CDR3 sequence is 15 residues long. The V gene's germline CDR1 is LNHDA and CDR2 SQIVND (reference sequence). V lost 4 bases and J 2 bases, leaving 14 bases between the germline ends.

The chain couples TRBV28 to TRBJ2-3, with a tentative D call TRBD1 (6 bases). Germline V gives CDR1 MDHEN, CDR2 SYDVKM. V was shortened by 4 bases and J by 0 bases, with 23 bases between the two germline ends. The CDR3 runs to 19 residues. CDR3 nucleotide sequence: TGTGCCAGCAGTTCGGTGACATTTTGGCGGACAGCTAGCACAGATACGCAGTATTTT. Translation gives CASSSVTFWRTASTDTQYF. The variable domain in full, with the rest retrieved from reference TRBV28 and TRBJ2-3, is DVKVTQSSRYLVKRTGEKVFLECVQDMDHENMFWYRQDPGLGLRLIYFSYDVKMKEKGDIPEGYSVSREKKERFSLILESASTNQTSMYLCASSSVTFWRTASTDTQYFGPGTRLTVL.

This clone was observed a single time. The V and J genes are TRBV7-2 and TRBJ1-6; TRBD1 matches 8 bases. This CDR3 has 16 amino acids. Germline lookup yields CDR1 SGHTA and CDR2 FQGNSA. Trimming removed 1 base from V and 8 bases from J; junction bases left unmatched: 7. The CDR3 nucleotides read TGTGCCAGCAGCTTAGAGAGGACAGGGAAAGATTCACCCCTCCACTTT. As protein: CASSLERTGKDSPLHF.

The chain employs TRBV28 and TRBJ1-5, with 9 positions matching TRBD1. This CDR3 contains 17 residues. Germline CDR1 MDHEN, CDR2 SYDVKM. The trim removed 8 bases at V and 0 bases at J, leaving 11 bases unmatched. The CDR3 here is CASAGTGKTYSNQPQHF. CDR3 nucleotide sequence: TGTGCCAGCGCGGGGACAGGGAAAACATATAGCAATCAGCCCCAGCATTTT.

The genes are TRBV9 and TRBJ2-7; 7 bases fit TRBD1. The trim removed 2 bases at V and 2 bases at J, leaving 4 bases unmatched. Germline values: CDR1 SGDLS, CDR2 YYNGEE. There are 14 residues in the CDR3. CDR3: CASSVGTETYEQYF. The CDR3 nucleotides read TGTGCCAGCAGCGTGGGGACAGAAACCTACGAGCAGTACTTC. The full variable domain, rest sourced from reference TRBV9 and TRBJ2-7, is DSGVTQTPKHLITATGQRVTLRCSPRSGDLSVYWYQQSLDQGLQFLIQYYNGEERAKGNILERFSAQQFPDLHSELNLSSLELGDSALYFCASSVGTETYEQYFGPGTRLTVT.

The chain employs TRBV10-3 and TRBJ1-6; D ambiguous. The CDR3 length is 12 residues. Germline values: CDR1 ENHRY, CDR2 SYGVKD. Trimming took 6 bases from V and 7 from J, leaving 7 bases between them. The CDR3 DNA sequence: TGTGCCATCAGCACAGCCAATTCACCCCTCCACTTT. This codes for CAISTANSPLHF.